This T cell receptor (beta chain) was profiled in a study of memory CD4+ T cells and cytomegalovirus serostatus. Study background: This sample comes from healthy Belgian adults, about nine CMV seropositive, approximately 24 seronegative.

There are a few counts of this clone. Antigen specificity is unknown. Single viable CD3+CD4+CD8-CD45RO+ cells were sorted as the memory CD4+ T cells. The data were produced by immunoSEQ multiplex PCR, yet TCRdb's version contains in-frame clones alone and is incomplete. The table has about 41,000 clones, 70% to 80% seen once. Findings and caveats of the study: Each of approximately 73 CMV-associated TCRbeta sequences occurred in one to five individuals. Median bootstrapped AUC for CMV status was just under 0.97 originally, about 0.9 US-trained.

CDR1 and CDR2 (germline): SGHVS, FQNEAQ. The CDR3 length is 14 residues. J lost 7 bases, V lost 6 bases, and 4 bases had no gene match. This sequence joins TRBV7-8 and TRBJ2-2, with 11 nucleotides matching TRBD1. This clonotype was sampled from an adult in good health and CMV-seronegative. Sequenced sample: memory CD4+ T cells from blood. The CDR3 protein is CASRDRGRNGELFF. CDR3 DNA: TGTGCCAGCAGGGACAGGGGGCGAAACGGGGAGCTGTTTTTT.